This T cell receptor (beta chain) was sequenced for a study of technical replicates of blood from a handful of donors. Only in-frame clones appear in the TCRdb table, and some are missing; sequencing was by immunoSEQ multiplex PCR. This sample has tens of thousands of clones, with around 97% found just once. From germline, CDR1 is SNHLY and CDR2 FYNNEI. The CDR3 covers 17 residues. Trimming at V came to 3 bases and at J to 0 bases, leaving 7 bases not matched to a gene. Source material: T cells isolated from PBMCs. This TCR was recovered from a human donor in good health. The chain uses TRBV2 and TRBJ2-2, with 7 positions matching TRBD2. The CDR3 DNA reads TGTGCCAGCAGTGATTCAACTAGCGATCCGAACACCGGGGAGCTGTTTTTT. Translation gives CASSDSTSDPNTGELFF.